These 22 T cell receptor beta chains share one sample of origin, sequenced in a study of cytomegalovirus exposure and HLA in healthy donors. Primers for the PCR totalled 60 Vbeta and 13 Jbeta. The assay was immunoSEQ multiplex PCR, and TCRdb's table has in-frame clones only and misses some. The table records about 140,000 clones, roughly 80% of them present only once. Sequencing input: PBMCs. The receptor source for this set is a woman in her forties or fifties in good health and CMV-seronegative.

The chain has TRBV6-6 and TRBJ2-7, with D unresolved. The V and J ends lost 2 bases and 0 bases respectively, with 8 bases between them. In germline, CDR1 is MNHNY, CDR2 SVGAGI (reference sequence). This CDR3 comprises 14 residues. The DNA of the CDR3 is TGTGCCAGCAGTTACGGTAGGAGCTCCTACGAGCAGTACTTC. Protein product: CASSYGRSSYEQYF.

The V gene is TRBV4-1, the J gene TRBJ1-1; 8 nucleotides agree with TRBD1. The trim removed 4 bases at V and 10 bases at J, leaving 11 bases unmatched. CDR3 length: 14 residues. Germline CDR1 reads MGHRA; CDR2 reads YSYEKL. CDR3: CASSLGLTGVLAFF. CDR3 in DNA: TGCGCCAGCAGCCTCGGGTTGACAGGGGTGTTAGCTTTCTTT.

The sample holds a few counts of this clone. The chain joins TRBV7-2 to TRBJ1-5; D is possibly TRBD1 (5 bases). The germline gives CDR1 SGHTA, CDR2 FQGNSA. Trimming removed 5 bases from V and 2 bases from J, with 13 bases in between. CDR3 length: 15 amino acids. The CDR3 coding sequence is TGTGCCAGCAGCGTTGGAGGGGTACGCAATCAGCCCCAGCATTTT. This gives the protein CASSVGGVRNQPQHF.

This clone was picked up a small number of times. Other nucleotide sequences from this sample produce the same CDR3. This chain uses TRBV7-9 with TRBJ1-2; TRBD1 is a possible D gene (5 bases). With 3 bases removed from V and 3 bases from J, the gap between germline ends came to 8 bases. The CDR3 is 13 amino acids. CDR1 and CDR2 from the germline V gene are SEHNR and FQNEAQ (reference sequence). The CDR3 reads CASSFQGHYGYTF. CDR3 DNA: TGTGCCAGCAGCTTCCAGGGTCACTATGGCTACACCTTC.

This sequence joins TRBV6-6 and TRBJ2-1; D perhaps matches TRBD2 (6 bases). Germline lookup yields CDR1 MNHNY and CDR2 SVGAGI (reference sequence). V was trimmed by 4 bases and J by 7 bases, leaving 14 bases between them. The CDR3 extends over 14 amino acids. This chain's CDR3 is CASSSLAGPNEQFF. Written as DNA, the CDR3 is TGTGCCAGCAGTTCTCTGGCGGGACCGAATGAGCAGTTCTTC.

CDR3 in amino acids: CASSQDPAGGGYNEQFF. The CDR3 DNA reads as TGCGCCAGCAGCCAAGATCCCGCGGGGGGCGGTTACAATGAGCAGTTCTTC. The J gene is TRBJ2-1, the V gene TRBV4-3; 8 positions match TRBD2. Trimming at V came to 0 bases and at J to 4 bases, leaving 8 bases not matched to a gene. CDR1 is LGHNA, CDR2 YSLEER, per germline. The CDR3 is made up of 17 amino acids.

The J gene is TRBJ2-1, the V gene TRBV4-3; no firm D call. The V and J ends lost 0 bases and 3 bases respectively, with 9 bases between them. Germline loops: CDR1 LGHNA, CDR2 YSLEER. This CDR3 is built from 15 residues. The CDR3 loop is CASSQESVVYNEQFF. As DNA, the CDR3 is TGCGCCAGCAGCCAAGAAAGCGTAGTCTACAATGAGCAGTTCTTC.

The DNA of the CDR3 is TGCGCCAGCAGCCAAGTTTTGGGCTGGACCGGGGAGCTGTTTTTT. This gives the protein CASSQVLGWTGELFF. The chain employs TRBV4-1 and TRBJ2-2; D not resolved. The germline gives CDR1 MGHRA, CDR2 YSYEKL. V lost 1 base to trimming and J lost 5 bases, with 11 bases between them. The CDR3 extends over 15 amino acids.

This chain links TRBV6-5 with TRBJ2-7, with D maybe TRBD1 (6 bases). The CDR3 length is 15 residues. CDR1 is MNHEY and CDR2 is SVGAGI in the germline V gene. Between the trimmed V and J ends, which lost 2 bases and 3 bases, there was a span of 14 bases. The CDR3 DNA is TGTGCCAGCAGTTACGGGGAAGGGGGTGGCTACGAGCAGTACTTC. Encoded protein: CASSYGEGGGYEQYF.

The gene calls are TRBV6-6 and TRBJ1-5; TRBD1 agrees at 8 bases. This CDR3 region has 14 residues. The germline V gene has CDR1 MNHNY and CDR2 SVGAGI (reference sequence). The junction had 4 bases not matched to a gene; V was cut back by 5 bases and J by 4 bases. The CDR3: CASSRTGSNQPQHF. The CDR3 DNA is TGTGCCAGCAGTAGGACAGGGTCAAATCAGCCCCAGCATTTT.

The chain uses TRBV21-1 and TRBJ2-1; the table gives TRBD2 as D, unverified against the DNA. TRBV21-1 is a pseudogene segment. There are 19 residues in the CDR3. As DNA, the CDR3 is TGTGCCAGCACAGAACAGGGGCCGATTGGCGGGGGGGATCTTCGGGAGCAGTTCTTC. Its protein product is CASTEQGPIGGGDLREQFF.

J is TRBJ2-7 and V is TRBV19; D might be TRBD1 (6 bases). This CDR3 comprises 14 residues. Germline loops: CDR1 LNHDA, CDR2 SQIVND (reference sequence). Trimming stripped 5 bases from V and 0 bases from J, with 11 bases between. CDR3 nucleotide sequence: TGTGCCAGTAGTCGGATGGACAGCTCCTACGAGCAGTACTTC. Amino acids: CASSRMDSSYEQYF.

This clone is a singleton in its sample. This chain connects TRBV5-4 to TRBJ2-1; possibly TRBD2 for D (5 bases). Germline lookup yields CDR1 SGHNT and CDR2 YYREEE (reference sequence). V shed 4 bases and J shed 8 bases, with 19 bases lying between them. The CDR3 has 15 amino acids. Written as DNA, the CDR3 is TGTGCCAGCAGCCATGAGCTGCGGAGGATCGATGAGCAGTTCTTC. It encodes CASSHELRRIDEQFF.

The CDR3 protein is CASSLSRYYGYTF. The CDR3 DNA sequence: TGTGCCAGCAGCTTGTCCCGGTACTATGGCTACACCTTC. V gene TRBV5-6 combines with J gene TRBJ1-2; no firm D call. CDR1 and CDR2 from the germline V gene are SGHDT and YYEEEE. The CDR3 is 13 residues long. Trimming removed 1 base from V and 3 bases from J, with 7 bases in between.

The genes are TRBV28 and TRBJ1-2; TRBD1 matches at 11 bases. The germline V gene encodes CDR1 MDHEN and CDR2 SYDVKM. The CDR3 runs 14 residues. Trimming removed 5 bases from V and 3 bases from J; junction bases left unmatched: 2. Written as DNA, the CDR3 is TGTGCCAGCAGTCCGGGACAGGGGGACTATGGCTACACCTTC. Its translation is CASSPGQGDYGYTF.

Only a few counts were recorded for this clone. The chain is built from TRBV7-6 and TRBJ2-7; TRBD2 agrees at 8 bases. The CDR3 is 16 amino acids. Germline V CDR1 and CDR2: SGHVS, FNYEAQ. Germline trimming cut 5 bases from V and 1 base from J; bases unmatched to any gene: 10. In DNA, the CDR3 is TGTGCCAGCAGCCCGTACGGGGGGGTTCCTTCCTACGAGCAGTACTTC. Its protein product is CASSPYGGVPSYEQYF. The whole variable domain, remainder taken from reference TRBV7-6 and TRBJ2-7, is GAGVSQSPRYKVTKRGQDVALRCDPISGHVSLYWYRQALGQGPEFLTYFNYEAQQDKSGLPNDRFSAERPEGSISTLTIQRTEQRDSAMYRCASSPYGGVPSYEQYFGPGTRLTVT.

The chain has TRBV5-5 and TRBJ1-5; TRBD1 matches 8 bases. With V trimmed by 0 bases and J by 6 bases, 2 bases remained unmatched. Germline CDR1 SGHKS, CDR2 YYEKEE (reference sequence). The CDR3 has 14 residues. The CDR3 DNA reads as TGTGCCAGCAGCTTGGACAGGGGGAGTCAGCCCCAGCATTTT. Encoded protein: CASSLDRGSQPQHF.

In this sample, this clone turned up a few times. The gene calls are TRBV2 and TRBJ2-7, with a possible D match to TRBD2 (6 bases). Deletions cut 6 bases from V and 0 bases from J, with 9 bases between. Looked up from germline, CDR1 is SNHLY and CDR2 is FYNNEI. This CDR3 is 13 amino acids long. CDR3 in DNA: TGTGCCAGCAGGCGGGACTCCTCCTACGAGCAGTACTTC. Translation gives CASRRDSSYEQYF.

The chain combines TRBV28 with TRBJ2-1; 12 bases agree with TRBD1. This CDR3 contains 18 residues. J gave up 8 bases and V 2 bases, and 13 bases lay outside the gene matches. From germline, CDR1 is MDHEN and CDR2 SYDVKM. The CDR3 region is CASSLPWAGDRGRHEQFF. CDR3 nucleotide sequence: TGTGCCAGCAGTTTACCTTGGGCGGGGGACAGGGGGCGCCATGAGCAGTTCTTC.

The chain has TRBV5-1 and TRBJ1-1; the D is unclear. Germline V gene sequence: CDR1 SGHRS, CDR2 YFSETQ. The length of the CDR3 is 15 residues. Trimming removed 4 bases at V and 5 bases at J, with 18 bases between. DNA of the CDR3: TGCGCCAGCAGCGGTGAGACAAGGGCGGGAACTGAAGCTTTCTTT. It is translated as CASSGETRAGTEAFF.

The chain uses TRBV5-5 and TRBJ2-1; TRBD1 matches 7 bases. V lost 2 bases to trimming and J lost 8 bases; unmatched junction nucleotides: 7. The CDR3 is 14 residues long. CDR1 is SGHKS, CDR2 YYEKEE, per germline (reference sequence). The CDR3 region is CASSFMDRKDEQFF. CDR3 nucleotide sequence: TGTGCCAGCAGCTTCATGGACAGGAAAGATGAGCAGTTCTTC. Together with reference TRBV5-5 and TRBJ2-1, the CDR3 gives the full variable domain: DAGVTQSPTHLIKTRGQQVTLRCSPISGHKSVSWYQQVLGQGPQFIFQYYEKEERGRGNFPDRFSARQFPNYSSELNVNALLLGDSALYLCASSFMDRKDEQFFGPGTRLTVL.

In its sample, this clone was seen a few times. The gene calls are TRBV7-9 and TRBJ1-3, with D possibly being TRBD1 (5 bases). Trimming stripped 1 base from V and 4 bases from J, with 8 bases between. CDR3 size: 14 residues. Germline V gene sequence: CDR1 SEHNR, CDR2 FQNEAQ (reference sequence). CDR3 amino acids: CASSLVGEGNTIYF. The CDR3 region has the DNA TGTGCCAGCAGCTTAGTAGGGGAAGGAAACACCATATATTTT.